This TCR beta chain was identified in a study of cytomegalovirus exposure and HLA in healthy donors. General observations from the study: In a later analysis, the majority of CMV-associated beta chains seemingly showed HLA restriction. Sequences of the TCR beta chain were said to predict the HLA-A and HLA-B alleles of most subjects accurately. According to an earlier analysis, most TCR beta V segments yielded productive rearrangements about 90% or about 30% of the time.

This clone was detected only once. Its matching antigen is unknown. The PCR used 60 Vbeta and 13 Jbeta primers. Produced via immunoSEQ multiplex PCR; TCRdb's table is partial and in-frame only. Of roughly 78,000 clones detected, about two thirds appear once; the ten largest clones hold approximately 5.8%. Germline V lookup: CDR1 MNHNS, CDR2 SASEGT. Trimming left V 7 bases short and J 7 bases short, with 20 bases between. The length of the CDR3 is 15 residues. The specimen was PBMCs. This rearrangement joins TRBV6-1 to TRBJ1-5; maybe TRBD1 (5 bases). The receptor's source is a man aged 25 to 45 in good health and CMV-seropositive. DNA for the CDR3: TGTGCCAGCAACAGTGGGGTGGCAGGGTGGCAGCCCCAGCATTTT. It translates to CASNSGVAGWQPQHF.